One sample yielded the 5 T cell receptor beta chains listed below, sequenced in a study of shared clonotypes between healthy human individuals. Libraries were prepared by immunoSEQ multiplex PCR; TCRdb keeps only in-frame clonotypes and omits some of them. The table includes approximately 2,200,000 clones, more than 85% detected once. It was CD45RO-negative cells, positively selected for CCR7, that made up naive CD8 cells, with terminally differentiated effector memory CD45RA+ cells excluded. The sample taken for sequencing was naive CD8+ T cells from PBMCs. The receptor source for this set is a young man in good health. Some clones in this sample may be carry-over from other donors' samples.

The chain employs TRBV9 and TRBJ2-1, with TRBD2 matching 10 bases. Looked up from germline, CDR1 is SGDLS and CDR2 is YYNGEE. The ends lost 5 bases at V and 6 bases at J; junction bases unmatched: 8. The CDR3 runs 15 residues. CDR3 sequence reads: CASRGTSEGPNEQFF. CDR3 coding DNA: TGTGCCAGCAGAGGGACTAGCGAGGGACCCAATGAGCAGTTCTTC.

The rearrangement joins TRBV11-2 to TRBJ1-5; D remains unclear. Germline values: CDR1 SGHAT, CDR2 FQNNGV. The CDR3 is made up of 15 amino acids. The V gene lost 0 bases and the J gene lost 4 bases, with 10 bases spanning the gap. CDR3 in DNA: TGTGCCAGCAGCTTAGATTTCCACGGTAATCAGCCCCAGCATTTT. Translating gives CASSLDFHGNQPQHF. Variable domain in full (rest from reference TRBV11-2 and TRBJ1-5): EAGVAQSPRYKIIEKRQSVAFWCNPISGHATLYWYQQILGQGPKLLIQFQNNGVVDDSQLPKDRFSAERLKGVDSTLKIQPAKLEDSAVYLCASSLDFHGNQPQHFGDGTRLSIL.

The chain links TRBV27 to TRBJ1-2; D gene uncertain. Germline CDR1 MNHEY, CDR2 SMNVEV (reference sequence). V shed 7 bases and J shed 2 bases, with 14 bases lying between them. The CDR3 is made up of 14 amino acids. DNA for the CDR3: TGTGCCAGCACGTGGACGGCAGAGAACTATGGCTACACCTTC. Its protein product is CASTWTAENYGYTF.

CDR3 residues: CASSVDGGLGGGYTF. The CDR3 DNA sequence: TGTGCCAGCAGCGTAGACGGGGGTCTCGGGGGCGGCTACACCTTC. This chain uses TRBV9 with TRBJ1-2; a possible D gene is TRBD1 (6 bases). The V gene lost 0 bases and the J gene lost 8 bases, with 17 bases spanning the gap. In germline, CDR1 is SGDLS, CDR2 YYNGEE. The CDR3 extends over 15 amino acids.

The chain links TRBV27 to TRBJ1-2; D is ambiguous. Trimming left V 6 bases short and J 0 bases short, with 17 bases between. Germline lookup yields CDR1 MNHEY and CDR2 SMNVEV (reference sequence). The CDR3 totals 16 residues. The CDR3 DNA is TGTGCCAGCAGCCAGGAGCGCAGCGACACTAACTATGGCTACACCTTC. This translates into CASSQERSDTNYGYTF.